This T cell receptor beta chain was found in a study of cytomegalovirus exposure and HLA in healthy donors. In the study overall: One earlier analysis, a look at roughly 170 million T cells, found approximately 120 million unique TCR beta sequences.

Concerning this clone: Antigen specificity is unknown.

CDR1 and CDR2 (germline): MNHEY, SMNVEV (reference sequence). This CDR3 region has 15 residues. Between the trimmed V and J ends, which lost 0 bases and 4 bases, there was a span of 9 bases. Findings and caveats of the study: One variant, a missense change in DCLRE1C, was linked in a later analysis to TCR beta V- and J-gene trimming.

The PCR was carried out with 60 Vbeta primers and 13 Jbeta primers. TCRdb's table, derived via immunoSEQ multiplex PCR, lists solely in-frame clones and lacks some. The table lists under 150,000 clones, roughly three quarters of them singletons. This clonotype was obtained from a woman aged 18-35 years in good health and CMV-seronegative. The genes are TRBV27 and TRBJ1-4, with a weak D call TRBD1 (5 bases). Sequencing was performed on PBMCs. Here the CDR3 reads CASSLSAGVNEKLFF. The CDR3 bases are TGTGCCAGCAGTTTATCAGCGGGGGTTAATGAAAAACTGTTTTTT.